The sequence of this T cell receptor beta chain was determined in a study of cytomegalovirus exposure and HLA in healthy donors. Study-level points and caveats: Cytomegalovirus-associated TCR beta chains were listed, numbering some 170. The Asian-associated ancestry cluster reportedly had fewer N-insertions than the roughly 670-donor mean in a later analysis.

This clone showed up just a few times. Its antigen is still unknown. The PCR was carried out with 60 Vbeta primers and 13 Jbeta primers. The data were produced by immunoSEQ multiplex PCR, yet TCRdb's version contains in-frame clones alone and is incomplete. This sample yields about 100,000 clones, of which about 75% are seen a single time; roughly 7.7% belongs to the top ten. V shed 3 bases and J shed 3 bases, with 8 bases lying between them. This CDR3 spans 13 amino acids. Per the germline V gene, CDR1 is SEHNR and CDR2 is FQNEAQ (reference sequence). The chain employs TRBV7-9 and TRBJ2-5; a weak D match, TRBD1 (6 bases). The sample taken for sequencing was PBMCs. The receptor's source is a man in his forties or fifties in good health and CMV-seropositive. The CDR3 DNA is TGTGCCAGCAGCTTTGGGGGCGAAGAGACCCAGTACTTC. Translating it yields CASSFGGEETQYF.